Detailed here is one TCR beta chain. Its antigen remains unidentified. PCR or immunohistochemistry showed mismatch repair deficiency in every enrolled patient. The TCR-sequenced patients were a few responders to pembrolizumab. Generated by immunoSEQ multiplex PCR, the TCRdb table keeps only in-frame clones and is missing some. The sample has 95,000 to 150,000 clones; roughly nine tenths are singletons. The CDR3 has 14 amino acids. The V gene's germline CDR1 is GTSNPN and CDR2 SVGIG (reference sequence). Trimming pared 0 bases from V and 3 bases from J, leaving 9 bases between. The sample originates from a study of PD-1 blockade in mismatch repair-deficient tumors. Whole-study context: Patients had around 11 mismatch repair-deficient cancer types, all previously treated and progressing. Study-wide results and caveats: Tumor-resident clones, often undetectable pretreatment in blood, expanded then contracted after pembrolizumab.

This TCR came from an adult with mismatch repair-deficient cancer. The specimen was peripheral blood, collected 44 weeks after starting pembrolizumab. V is TRBV30 and J is TRBJ1-5; D possibly corresponds to TRBD1 (5 bases). DNA of the CDR3: TGTGCCTGGAGTGTACGCAGGGACAATCAGCCCCAGCATTTT. Its protein is CAWSVRRDNQPQHF.